Detailed here is one T cell receptor (beta chain). The antigen is not known. The data originate from a study of cytomegalovirus exposure and HLA in healthy donors. Overall study context: A data release that came early held roughly 85 million unique TCRs from HLA-typed donors. Regarding the study as a whole: Donors belonging to an Asian-associated ancestry cluster reportedly showed fewer N-insertions in productive TCRs than the 666-donor mean, according to what a later analysis found. CMV serostatus alone was available as immune exposure information. A later analysis showed HLA-associated TCR beta chains outstripping equally common others in clonal expansion.

The PCR contained 60 Vbeta and 13 Jbeta primers. Sequencing was performed with immunoSEQ multiplex PCR; in TCRdb, only in-frame clones are kept and a portion is missing. This sample has about 86,000 clones; roughly 74% occur once, and the top ten carry 6% to 8%. Trimming cost V 3 bases and J 3 bases, with 12 bases left between them. The CDR3 extends over 14 amino acids. Germline assignment: CDR1 KGHSH and CDR2 LQKENI. The gene calls are TRBV18 and TRBJ2-7, with D possibly matching TRBD2 (6 bases). The source material was PBMCs. This sequence originates from a woman between 50 and 59 years old in good health and CMV-seropositive. The CDR3 region is CASSPGRSGYEQYF. The DNA of the CDR3 is TGTGCCAGCTCACCTGGGAGGAGTGGCTACGAGCAGTACTTC.